The text below deals with one T cell receptor beta chain. This specimen comes from a study of long-term antiretroviral therapy in people with HIV. This CDR3 contains 15 residues. Germline V gives CDR1 MNHEY, CDR2 SMNVEV (reference sequence). V dropped 5 bases and J dropped 6; count of bases not matched to a gene: 10. The authors ran the immunoSEQ assay, v3.0, at survey level. Libraries were prepared by immunoSEQ multiplex PCR; TCRdb keeps only in-frame clonotypes and omits some of them. The profile shows 36,000 or so clones, roughly 82% of them singletons. Treatment for all HIV-infected participants took place in the United States.

Sequencing was performed on unsorted PBMCs, taken 0.6 years after starting antiretroviral therapy. The receptor's source is a man between 18 and 29 years old with HIV. V usage is TRBV27 and J usage is TRBJ1-1; 9 nucleotides line up with TRBD1. The CDR3 here is CASSNYGTGGPEAFF. The CDR3, as DNA: TGTGCCAGCAGTAACTACGGAACAGGGGGCCCTGAAGCTTTCTTT.